What follows are 8 T cell receptor beta chains derived from one specimen sequenced in a study of blood T cell repertoires in COVID-19. The repertoire was sequenced with immunoSEQ multiplex PCR; TCRdb's copy has only in-frame clones and lacks some. Of some 120,000 clones in the sample, about 88% are singletons; the top ten hold approximately 1.1%. Sequences were obtained from peripheral blood. These receptors were taken from an elderly woman with acute or convalescent COVID-19.

The chain couples TRBV5-4 to TRBJ2-7; 9 bases agree with TRBD2. From germline, CDR1 is SGHNT and CDR2 YYREEE (reference sequence). The CDR3 loop spans 13 amino acids. J lost 5 bases, V lost 2 bases, and 2 bases had no gene match. The CDR3 DNA reads TGTGCCAGCAGCTTAGCGGGAGGTCACGAGCAGTACTTC. As protein: CASSLAGGHEQYF.

The chain recombines TRBV19 with TRBJ1-2; D unresolved. This CDR3 comprises 14 residues. CDR1 and CDR2 from the germline V gene are LNHDA and SQIVND (reference sequence). V lost 2 bases and J lost 4, with 11 bases in between. CDR3 nucleotide sequence: TGTGCCAGTAGTATACCTTTGGCGGGCTATGGCTACACCTTC. It translates to CASSIPLAGYGYTF.

This clone has a single count. J is TRBJ2-2 and V is TRBV3-1 (or the pseudogene TRBV3-2); 9 bases are shared with TRBD1. V dropped 7 bases and J dropped 1; count of bases not matched to a gene: 4. The germline V gene has CDR1 LGHDT and CDR2 YNNKEL (reference sequence). This CDR3 is built from 15 residues. The CDR3 reads CASTLGQGNTGELFF. CDR3 DNA sequence: TGTGCCAGCACCCTGGGACAGGGGAACACCGGGGAGCTGTTTTTT.

Comments on this clone: Other nucleotide sequences in the sample specify the same CDR3. The chain links TRBV3-1 (or the pseudogene TRBV3-2) to TRBJ1-2, with 9 bases fitting TRBD1. V lost 1 base, J lost 6 bases, and 0 bases stayed unmatched. The CDR3 totals 13 residues. Germline-derived CDR1 and CDR2 are LGHDT and YNNKEL (reference sequence). CDR3 DNA: TGTGCCAGCAGCCAAGGACAGGGGGATGGCTACACCTTC. It encodes CASSQGQGDGYTF.

This chain links TRBV29-1 with TRBJ2-7, with D tentatively TRBD1 (6 bases). Trimming removed 7 bases from V and 4 bases from J, with 23 bases in between. Germline V gives CDR1 SQVTM, CDR2 ANQGSEA. CDR3 length equals 15 residues. CDR3 loop: CSARQAVRGVYEQYF. CDR3 sequence (DNA): TGCAGCGCCAGACAGGCAGTCAGAGGCGTTTACGAGCAGTACTTC.

The gene calls are TRBV4-1 and TRBJ2-1, with D maybe TRBD1 (6 bases). The V end was cut by 6 bases, the J end by 3 bases, with 15 bases between. The CDR3 is 15 residues long. From germline, CDR1 is MGHRA and CDR2 YSYEKL. The CDR3 nucleotides are TGCGCCAGCAGTACATACGGGACAAGCTACAATGAGCAGTTCTTC. Protein product: CASSTYGTSYNEQFF.

V is TRBV5-4 and J is TRBJ1-1, with D unresolved. The CDR3 is 13 amino acids. Looked up from germline, CDR1 is SGHNT and CDR2 is YYREEE (reference sequence). V was trimmed by 5 bases and J by 0 bases, leaving 8 bases between them. CDR3: CASRPTVNTEAFF. In nucleotides, the CDR3 is TGTGCCAGCAGACCAACAGTGAACACTGAAGCTTTCTTT.

The gene calls are TRBV6-5 and TRBJ1-1, with no clear D. This CDR3 contains 14 residues. Trimming took off 6 bases at V and 2 bases at J, with 13 bases between the two ends. Germline assignment: CDR1 MNHEY and CDR2 SVGAGI. The CDR3 DNA sequence: TGTGCCAGCAGGGCTCCGGGGATCAACACTGAAGCTTTCTTT. This codes for CASRAPGINTEAFF.